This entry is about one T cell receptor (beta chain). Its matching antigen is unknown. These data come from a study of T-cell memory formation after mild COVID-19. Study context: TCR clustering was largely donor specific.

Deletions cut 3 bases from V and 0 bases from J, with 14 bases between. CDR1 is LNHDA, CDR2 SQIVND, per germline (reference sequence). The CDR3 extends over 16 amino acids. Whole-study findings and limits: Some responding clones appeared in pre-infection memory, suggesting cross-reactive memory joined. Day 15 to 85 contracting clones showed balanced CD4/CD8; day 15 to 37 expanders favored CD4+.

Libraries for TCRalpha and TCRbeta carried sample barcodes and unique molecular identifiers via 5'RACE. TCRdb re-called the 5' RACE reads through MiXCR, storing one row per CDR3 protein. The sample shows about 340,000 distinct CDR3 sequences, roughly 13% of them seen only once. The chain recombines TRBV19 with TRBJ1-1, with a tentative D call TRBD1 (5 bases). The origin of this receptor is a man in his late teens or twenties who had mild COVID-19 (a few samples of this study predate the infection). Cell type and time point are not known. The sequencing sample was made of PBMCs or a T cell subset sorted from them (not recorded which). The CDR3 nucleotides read TGTGCCAGTAGTATGGGGCAGGGAGGGTTGAACACTGAAGCTTTCTTT. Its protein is CASSMGQGGLNTEAFF.